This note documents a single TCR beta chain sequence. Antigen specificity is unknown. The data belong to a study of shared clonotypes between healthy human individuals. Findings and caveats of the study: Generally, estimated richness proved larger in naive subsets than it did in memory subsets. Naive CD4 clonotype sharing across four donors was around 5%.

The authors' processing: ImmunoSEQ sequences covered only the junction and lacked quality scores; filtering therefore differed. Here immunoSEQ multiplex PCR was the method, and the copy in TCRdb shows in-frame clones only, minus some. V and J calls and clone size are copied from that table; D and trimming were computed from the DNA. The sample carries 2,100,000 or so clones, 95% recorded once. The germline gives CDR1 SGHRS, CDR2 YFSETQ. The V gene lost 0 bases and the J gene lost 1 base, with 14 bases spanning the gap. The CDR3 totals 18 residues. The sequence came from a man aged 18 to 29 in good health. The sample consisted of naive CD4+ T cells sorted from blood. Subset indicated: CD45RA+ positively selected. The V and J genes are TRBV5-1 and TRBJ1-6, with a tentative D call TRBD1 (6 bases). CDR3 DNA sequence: TGCGCCAGCAGCTTGGGACAGGCTTCGAAGTCCTATAATTCACCCCTCCACTTT. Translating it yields CASSLGQASKSYNSPLHF.